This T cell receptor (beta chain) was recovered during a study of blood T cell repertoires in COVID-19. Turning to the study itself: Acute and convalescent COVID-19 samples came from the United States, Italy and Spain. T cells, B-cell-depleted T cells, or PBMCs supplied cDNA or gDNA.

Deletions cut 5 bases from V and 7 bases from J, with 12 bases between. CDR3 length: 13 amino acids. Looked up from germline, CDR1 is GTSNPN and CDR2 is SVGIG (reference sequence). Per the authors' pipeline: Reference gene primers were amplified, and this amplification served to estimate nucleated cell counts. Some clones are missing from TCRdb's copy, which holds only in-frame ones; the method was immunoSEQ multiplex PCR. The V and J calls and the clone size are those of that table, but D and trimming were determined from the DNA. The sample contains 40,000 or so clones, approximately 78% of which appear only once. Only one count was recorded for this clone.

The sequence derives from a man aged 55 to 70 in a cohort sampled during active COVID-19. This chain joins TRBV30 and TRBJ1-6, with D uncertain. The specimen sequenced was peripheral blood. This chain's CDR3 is CAWVGKKNSPLHF. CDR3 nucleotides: TGTGCCTGGGTCGGGAAAAAAAATTCACCCCTCCACTTT.